These 10 T cell receptor beta chains were sequenced from one sample in a study of T cell clones after liver transplantation. Only in-frame clones appear in the TCRdb table, and some are missing; sequencing was by immunoSEQ multiplex PCR. The sample carries tens of thousands of clones, 60% to 80% recorded once. The starting material was CD4+ T cells from blood, obtained before liver transplant. Source of these receptors: a human donor who received a liver transplant.

The rearrangement joins TRBV2 to TRBJ2-1; a possible D gene is TRBD1 (5 bases). The CDR3 has 11 amino acids. V dropped 8 bases and J dropped 10 bases, with 12 bases sitting between them. CDR1 is SNHLY, CDR2 FYNNEI, per germline. The CDR3 protein is CASSSYREQFF. In DNA form, the CDR3 reads TGTGCCAGCTCCAGTTACAGGGAGCAGTTCTTC.

The chain uses TRBV27 and TRBJ2-3; 9 bases fit TRBD2. V was clipped by 7 bases and J by 3 bases; unmatched bases: 8. The CDR3 spans 15 residues. Looked up from germline, CDR1 is MNHEY and CDR2 is SMNVEV (reference sequence). CDR3 amino acids: CASTKRGAGTDTQYF. The CDR3 DNA reads as TGTGCCAGCACCAAGCGGGGGGCGGGGACAGATACGCAGTATTTT.

V usage is TRBV18 and J usage is TRBJ1-1; D possibly corresponds to TRBD1 (6 bases). Per the germline V gene, CDR1 is KGHSH and CDR2 is LQKENI. Trimming pared 4 bases from V and 2 bases from J, leaving 11 bases between. This CDR3 contains 14 residues. DNA for the CDR3: TGTGCCAGCTCACGAGAACAGGGAAACACTGAAGCTTTCTTT. Protein sequence: CASSREQGNTEAFF. The complete variable domain, with remaining parts taken from reference TRBV18 and TRBJ1-1, reads NAGVMQNPRHLVRRRGQEARLRCSPMKGHSHVYWYRQLPEEGLKFMVYLQKENIIDESGMPKERFSAEFPKEGPSILRIQQVVRGDSAAYFCASSREQGNTEAFFGQGTRLTVV.

The chain carries TRBV5-6 and TRBJ2-5; D unclear. The V and J ends lost 4 bases and 3 bases respectively, with 13 bases between them. Germline lookup yields CDR1 SGHDT and CDR2 YYEEEE. The CDR3 has 14 residues. The CDR3 spells CASSPVYSKETQYF. The CDR3 nucleotides are TGTGCCAGCAGCCCGGTATACAGTAAAGAGACCCAGTACTTC.

This chain uses TRBV19 with TRBJ2-7; 8 nucleotides line up with TRBD1. CDR1 and CDR2 (germline): LNHDA, SQIVND (reference sequence). With V trimmed by 9 bases and J by 6 bases, 10 bases remained unmatched. The CDR3 loop spans 13 amino acids. The CDR3: CASRLTGGREQYF. The CDR3 bases are TGTGCCAGCCGCCTAACAGGGGGGCGCGAGCAGTACTTC.

This clone was observed a few times. The V gene is TRBV19, the J gene TRBJ1-2; TRBD1 agrees at 9 bases. CDR1 and CDR2 from the germline V gene are LNHDA and SQIVND (reference sequence). Unmatched junction bases numbered 10, after V lost 3 bases and J lost 8 bases. The length of the CDR3 is 15 residues. CDR3 sequence: CASSMYGQGIEGYTF. CDR3 nucleotide sequence: TGTGCCAGTAGTATGTACGGACAGGGGATCGAGGGCTACACCTTC.

In this sample, this clone turned up many times. The rearrangement uses TRBV10-3 and TRBJ1-5, with D possibly matching TRBD1 (6 bases). The CDR3 sequence is 12 residues long. CDR1 ENHRY and CDR2 SYGVKD come from the germline V gene. Between the trimmed V and J ends, which lost 10 bases and 7 bases, there was a span of 14 bases. The CDR3 bases are TGTGCCACTACAGGGTCCGGCCAGCCCCAGCATTTT. Translating it yields CATTGSGQPQHF.

The chain combines TRBV28 with TRBJ1-2; TRBD1 matches at 9 bases. CDR1 and CDR2 (germline): MDHEN, SYDVKM. CDR3 size: 18 residues. The V segment lost 7 bases and the J segment 6 bases; nucleotides outside the gene matches: 21. The CDR3 DNA reads as TGTGCCAGCAAGCCCCTTGGTCGTGGGACAGGGAGGATGGATGGCTACACCTTC. Protein sequence: CASKPLGRGTGRMDGYTF.

The rearrangement joins TRBV7-3 to TRBJ2-5, with D unclear. V dropped 2 bases and J dropped 4 bases, with 8 bases sitting between them. This CDR3 comprises 13 residues. Germline loops: CDR1 SGHTA, CDR2 FQGTGA. CDR3 loop: CASSLSPGETQYF. The DNA of the CDR3 is TGTGCCAGCAGCTTATCCCCCGGAGAGACCCAGTACTTC.

The sample holds one count of this clone. The gene calls are TRBV30 and TRBJ2-3, with 7 positions matching TRBD1. The CDR3 runs 16 residues. Germline-derived CDR1 and CDR2 are GTSNPN and SVGIG (reference sequence). J lost 5 bases, V lost 0 bases, and 11 bases had no gene match. The CDR3 loop is CAWSVGGSGIKDTQYF. Written as DNA, the CDR3 is TGTGCCTGGAGTGTAGGGGGCAGCGGTATAAAAGATACGCAGTATTTT.